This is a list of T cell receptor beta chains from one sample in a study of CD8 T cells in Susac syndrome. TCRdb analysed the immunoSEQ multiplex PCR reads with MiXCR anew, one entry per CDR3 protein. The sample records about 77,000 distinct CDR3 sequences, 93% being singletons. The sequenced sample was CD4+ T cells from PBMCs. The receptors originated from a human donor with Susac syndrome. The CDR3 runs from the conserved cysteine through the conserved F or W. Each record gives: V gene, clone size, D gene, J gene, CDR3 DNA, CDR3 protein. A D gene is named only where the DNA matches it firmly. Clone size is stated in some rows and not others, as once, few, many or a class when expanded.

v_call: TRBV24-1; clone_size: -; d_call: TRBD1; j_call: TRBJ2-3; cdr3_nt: TGTGCCACCAGTGACCGGACAGGGGGCGGATTAGATACGCAGTATTTT; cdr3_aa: CATSDRTGGGLDTQYF
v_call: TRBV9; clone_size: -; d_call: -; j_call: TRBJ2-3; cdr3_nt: TGTGCCAGCAGCGTGCCCAGGGGCACAGATACGCAGTATTTT; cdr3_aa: CASSVPRGTDTQYF
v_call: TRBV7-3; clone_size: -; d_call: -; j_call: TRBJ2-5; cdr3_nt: TGTGCCAGCAGCTCACTACGGACAGAGACCCAGTACTTC; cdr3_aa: CASSSLRTETQYF
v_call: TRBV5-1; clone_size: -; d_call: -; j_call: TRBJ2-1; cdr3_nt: TGCGCCAGCAGCTTGGAAGGGGATAGCTCCTACAATGAGCAGTTCTTC; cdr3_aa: CASSLEGDSSYNEQFF
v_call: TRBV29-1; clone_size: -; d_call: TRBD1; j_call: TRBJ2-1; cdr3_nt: TGCAGCGTCGGAACCGGGACAGTTTACAATGAGCAGTTCTTC; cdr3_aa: CSVGTGTVYNEQFF
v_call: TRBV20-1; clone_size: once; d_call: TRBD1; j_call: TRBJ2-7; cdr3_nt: TGCAGTACAGCACAGGGGGCCTACGAGCAGTACTTC; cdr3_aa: CSTAQGAYEQYF
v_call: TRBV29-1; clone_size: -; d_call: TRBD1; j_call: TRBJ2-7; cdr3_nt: TGCAGCGTGCGACAGGGCTCTAGGGAGCAGTACTTC; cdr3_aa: CSVRQGSREQYF
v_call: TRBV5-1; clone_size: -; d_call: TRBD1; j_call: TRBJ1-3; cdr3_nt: TGCGCCAGCAGCCCGGGAATAATGAGGACAGGGGAAACTGGAAACACCATATATTTT; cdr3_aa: CASSPGIMRTGETGNTIYF
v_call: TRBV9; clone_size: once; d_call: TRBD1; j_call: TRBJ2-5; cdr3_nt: TGTGCCAGCAGCGTAGGCAGAACAGGGGTAATCGAGACCCAGTACTTC; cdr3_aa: CASSVGRTGVIETQYF
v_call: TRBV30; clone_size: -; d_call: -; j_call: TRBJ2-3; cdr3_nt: TGTGCCTGGACCCGGGACATTCAATTCACAGATACGCAGTATTTT; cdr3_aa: CAWTRDIQFTDTQYF
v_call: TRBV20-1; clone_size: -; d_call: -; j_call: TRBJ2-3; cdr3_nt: TGCAGTGCTCCCTACTCTGGGGCAGATACGCAGTATTTT; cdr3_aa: CSAPYSGADTQYF
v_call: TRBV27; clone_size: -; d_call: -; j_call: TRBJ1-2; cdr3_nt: TGTGCCAGCAGTGCTAAAGTTGGACATCCAAACTATGGCTACACCTTC; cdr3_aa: CASSAKVGHPNYGYTF
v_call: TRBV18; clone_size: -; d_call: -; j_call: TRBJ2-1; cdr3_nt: TGTGCCAGCTCACCCCCCAGCTCCTACAATGAGCAGTTCTTC; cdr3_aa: CASSPPSSYNEQFF
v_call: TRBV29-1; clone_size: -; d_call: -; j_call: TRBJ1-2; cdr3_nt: TGCAGCGTTGAGGCAGGGTCTGAGGGCTATGGCTACACCTTC; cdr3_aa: CSVEAGSEGYGYTF
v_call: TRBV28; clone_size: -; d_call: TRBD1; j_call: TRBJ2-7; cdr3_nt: TGTGCCGTACAGGGGACAGTGGACTACGAGCAGTACTTC; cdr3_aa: CAVQGTVDYEQYF
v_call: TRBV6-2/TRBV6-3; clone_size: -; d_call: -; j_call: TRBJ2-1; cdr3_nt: TGTGCCAGCAGACAGTTCTCAGGTTACAATGAGCAGTTCTTC; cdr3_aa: CASRQFSGYNEQFF
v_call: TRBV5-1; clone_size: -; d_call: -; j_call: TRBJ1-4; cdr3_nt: TGCGCCAGCAGCTTGGCTGGGAACAATGAAAAACTGTTTTTT; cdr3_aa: CASSLAGNNEKLFF
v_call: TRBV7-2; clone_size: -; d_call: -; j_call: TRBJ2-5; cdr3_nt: TGTGCCAGCAGCCGGACAGGAGGGGAGGGGACCCAGTACTTC; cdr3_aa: CASSRTGGEGTQYF
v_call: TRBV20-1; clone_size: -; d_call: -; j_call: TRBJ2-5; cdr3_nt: TGCAGTGCTAGTCCCTCCGGGGGCAAGGAGGAGACCCAGTACTTC; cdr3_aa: CSASPSGGKEETQYF
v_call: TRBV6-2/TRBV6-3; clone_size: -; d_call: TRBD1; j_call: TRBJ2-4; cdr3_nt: TGTGCCAGCAGTCCGCCTGAGACAGGGAAAAACATTCAGTACTTC; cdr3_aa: CASSPPETGKNIQYF
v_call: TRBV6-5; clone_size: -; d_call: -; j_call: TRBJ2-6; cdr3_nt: TGTGCCAGCAACGGGCGGGGAGGGGCCAACGTCCTGACTTTC; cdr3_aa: CASNGRGGANVLTF